The sequence of this TCR beta chain was determined in a study of shared clonotypes between healthy human individuals. CDR3 length: 15 residues. Germline CDR1 is SEHNR and CDR2 is FQNEAQ (reference sequence). V lost 5 bases, J lost 0 bases, and 11 bases lay in between. In the case of this clone: Its antigen is not identified.

Study outcomes and limitations: Naive subsets usually exceeded memory subsets in estimated richness.

Running of the assay took place at deep level. Libraries were prepared by immunoSEQ multiplex PCR; TCRdb keeps only in-frame clonotypes and omits some of them. In the table there are some 2 million clones, about 94% of which are singletons. Terminally differentiated effector memory CD45RA+ cells were excluded from the naive CD8 cells, which were CD45RO-negative and positively selected for CCR7. The rearrangement joins TRBV7-9 to TRBJ2-1; D ambiguous. Sequencing input: naive CD8+ T cells sorted from blood. The origin of this receptor is a man younger than 30 in good health. Here the CDR3 reads CASSDAMRSYNEQFF. The DNA of the CDR3 is TGTGCCAGCAGCGACGCAATGCGCTCCTACAATGAGCAGTTCTTC. The variable domain in full, with the rest retrieved from reference TRBV7-9 and TRBJ2-1, is DTGVSQNPRHKITKRGQNVTFRCDPISEHNRLYWYRQTLGQGPEFLTYFQNEAQLEKSRLLSDRFSAERPKGSFSTLEIQRTEQGDSAMYLCASSDAMRSYNEQFFGPGTRLTVL.